The source of this T cell receptor (beta chain) is a study of blood T cell repertoires in COVID-19. Overall study: Researchers got acute and convalescent COVID-19 samples from the United States, Italy and Spain. T cells, B-cell-depleted T cells, or PBMCs provided the cDNA or gDNA that served as material.

The CDR3 is 12 residues long. V gave up 3 bases and J gave up 10 bases, with 12 bases separating them. As originally analysed: The assay estimated nucleated cells by amplifying reference gene primers. Profiling relied on immunoSEQ multiplex PCR, and the TCRdb table lists in-frame clones only, not all of them. V, J and clone size derive from that table, while D and trimming were established from the DNA sequence. The data contain 150,000 to 190,000 clones, roughly 72% of them singletons. The clonotype originates from an elderly woman with acute or convalescent COVID-19. The sequenced sample consisted of peripheral blood. The chain links TRBV12-3 or TRBV12-4 to TRBJ1-2, with a weak D call TRBD1 (5 bases). The CDR3 coding sequence is TGTGCCAGCAGTTTGGGGGGAATTCTCTACACCTTC. The encoded protein is CASSLGGILYTF.